Following are 7 T cell receptor beta chains from one sample sequenced in a study of T-cell memory formation after mild COVID-19. TCRdb passed the 5' RACE reads through MiXCR, listing each CDR3 protein once. This table holds around 200,000 distinct CDR3 sequences, 25% to 35% found once. The sequencing input was PBMCs or a T cell subset sorted from them (not recorded which). The receptors derive from an adult woman who had mild COVID-19 (a few samples of this study predate the infection). Cell type and time point are not known.

This clonotype was picked up a small number of times. The V gene is TRBV6-2 or TRBV6-3, the J gene TRBJ1-1; 7 bases fit TRBD1. From germline, CDR1 is MNHEY and CDR2 SVGEGT. V gave up 7 bases and J gave up 4 bases; unmatched junction bases: 9. The CDR3 is made up of 14 amino acids. This CDR3 is CASTPTGIGTEAFF. As DNA, the CDR3 is TGTGCCAGCACTCCGACAGGGATTGGCACTGAAGCTTTCTTT.

There are a few counts of this clonotype. The chain joins TRBV7-2 to TRBJ2-1; 10 nucleotides match TRBD2. CDR1 and CDR2 (germline): SGHTA, FQGNSA. J was trimmed by 0 bases and V by 4 bases; bases with no gene match: 15. This CDR3 is 20 amino acids long. This chain's CDR3 is CASSSPGGLAGVNSYNEQFF. The DNA of the CDR3 is TGTGCCAGCAGCTCCCCGGGAGGGCTAGCGGGAGTAAACTCCTACAATGAGCAGTTCTTC.

The rearrangement links TRBV18 to TRBJ2-7, with 10 bases identical to TRBD2. The CDR3 covers 14 residues. Germline lookup yields CDR1 KGHSH and CDR2 LQKENI. V was clipped by 6 bases and J by 4 bases; unmatched bases: 6. The CDR3 loop is CASSPGTSVYEQYF. In DNA, the CDR3 is TGTGCCAGCTCCCCCGGGACTAGCGTATACGAGCAGTACTTC.

A single count supports this clonotype. The genes are TRBV15 and TRBJ2-7, with a weak D call TRBD1 (6 bases). Trimming removed 3 bases at V and 1 base at J, with 10 bases between. The CDR3 has 14 residues. The germline V gene encodes CDR1 LNHNV and CDR2 YYDKDF (reference sequence). CDR3 in DNA: TGTGCCACCAGCAGTAGCCAGGGGTCCTACGAGCAGTACTTC. Its protein is CATSSSQGSYEQYF. Complete variable domain (other parts from reference TRBV15 and TRBJ2-7): DAMVIQNPRYQVTQFGKPVTLSCSQTLNHNVMYWYQQKSSQAPKLLFHYYDKDFNNEADTPDNFQSRRPNTSFCFLDIRSPGLGDTAMYLCATSSSQGSYEQYFGPGTRLTVT.

This clonotype was observed a few times. This rearrangement joins TRBV12-3 or TRBV12-4 to TRBJ2-5; D may be TRBD1 or TRBD2 (5 bases each). The CDR3 consists of 13 residues. The V gene lost 5 bases and the J gene lost 5 bases, with 12 bases spanning the gap. CDR3 coding DNA: TGTGCCAGCAGTCCGTACGAGGGGGAGACCCAGTACTTC. Its translation is CASSPYEGETQYF.

J is TRBJ1-1 and V is TRBV5-1; 9 bases agree with TRBD1. Germline assignment: CDR1 SGHRS and CDR2 YFSETQ. The V gene end was trimmed by 4 bases and the J gene end by 3 bases; junction bases not matched to a gene: 10. The length of the CDR3 is 16 residues. The CDR3 DNA follows: TGCGCCAGCAGCACGGGAACAGGGGGCAGGGACACTGAAGCTTTCTTT. The encoded protein is CASSTGTGGRDTEAFF.

The chain combines TRBV12-3 or TRBV12-4 with TRBJ1-1; 7 nucleotides match TRBD1. J was trimmed by 8 bases and V by 3 bases; bases with no gene match: 6. The CDR3 sequence is 13 residues long. The CDR3 protein is CASSFDRVAEAFF. The CDR3 DNA is TGTGCCAGCAGTTTTGACAGGGTAGCCGAAGCTTTCTTT.